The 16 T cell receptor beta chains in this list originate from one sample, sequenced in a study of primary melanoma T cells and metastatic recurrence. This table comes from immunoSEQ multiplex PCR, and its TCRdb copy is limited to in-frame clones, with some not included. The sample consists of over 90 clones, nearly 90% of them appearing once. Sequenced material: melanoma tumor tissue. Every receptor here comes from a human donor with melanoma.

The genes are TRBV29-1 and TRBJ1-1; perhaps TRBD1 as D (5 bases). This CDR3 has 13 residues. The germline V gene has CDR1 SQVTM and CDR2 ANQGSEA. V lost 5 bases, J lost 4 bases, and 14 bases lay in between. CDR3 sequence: CSVFTGRGTEAFF. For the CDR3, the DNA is TGCAGCGTTTTTACAGGCCGAGGCACTGAAGCTTTCTTT.

DNA for the CDR3: TGCGCCAGCAGCTTGGAGTCAGGGAGTGGGAGAGAGACCCAGTACTTC. This gives the protein CASSLESGSGRETQYF. The V and J genes are TRBV5-1 and TRBJ2-5; tentatively, D is TRBD1 or TRBD2 (5 bases each). V shed 0 bases and J shed 4 bases, with 16 bases lying between them. CDR3 length equals 16 residues. CDR1 SGHRS and CDR2 YFSETQ come from the germline V gene.

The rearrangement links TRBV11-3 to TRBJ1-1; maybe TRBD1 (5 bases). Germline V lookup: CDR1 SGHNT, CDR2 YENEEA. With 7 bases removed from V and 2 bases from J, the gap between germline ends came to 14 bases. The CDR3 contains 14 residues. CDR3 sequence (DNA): TGTGCCAGCAATTGGGCCGGGACTAACACTGAAGCTTTCTTT. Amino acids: CASNWAGTNTEAFF.

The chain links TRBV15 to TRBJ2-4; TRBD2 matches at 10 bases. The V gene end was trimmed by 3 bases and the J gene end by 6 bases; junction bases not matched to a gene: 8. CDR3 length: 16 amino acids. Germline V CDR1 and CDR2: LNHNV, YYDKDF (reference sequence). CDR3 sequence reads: CATSSLAGGGRNIQYF. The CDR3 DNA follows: TGTGCCACCAGCAGTTTAGCGGGAGGAGGTAGAAACATTCAGTACTTC.

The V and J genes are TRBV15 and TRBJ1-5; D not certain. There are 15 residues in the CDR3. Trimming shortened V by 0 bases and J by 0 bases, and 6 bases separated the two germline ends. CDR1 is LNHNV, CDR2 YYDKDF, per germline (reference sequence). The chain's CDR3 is CATSRESYSNQPQHF. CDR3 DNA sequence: TGTGCCACCAGCAGAGAATCTTATAGCAATCAGCCCCAGCATTTT.

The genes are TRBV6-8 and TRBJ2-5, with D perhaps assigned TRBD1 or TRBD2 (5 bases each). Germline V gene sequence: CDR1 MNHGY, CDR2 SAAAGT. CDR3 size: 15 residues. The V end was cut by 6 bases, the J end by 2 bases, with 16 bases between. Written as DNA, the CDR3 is TGTGCCAGCAGAAAGTCTGGGACCGCTCAAGAGACCCAGTACTTC. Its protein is CASRKSGTAQETQYF.

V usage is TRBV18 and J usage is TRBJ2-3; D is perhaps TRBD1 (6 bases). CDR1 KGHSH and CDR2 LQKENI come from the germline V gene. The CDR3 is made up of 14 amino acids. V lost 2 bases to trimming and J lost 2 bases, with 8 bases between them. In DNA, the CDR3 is TGTGCCAGCTCACCATACAGGGACACAGATACGCAGTATTTT. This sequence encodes CASSPYRDTDTQYF.

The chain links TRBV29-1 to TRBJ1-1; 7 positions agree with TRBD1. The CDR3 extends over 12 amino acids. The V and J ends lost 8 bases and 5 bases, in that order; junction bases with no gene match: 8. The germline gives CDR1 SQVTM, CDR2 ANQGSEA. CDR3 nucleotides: TGCAGCACCCGACAGGGAAGGACTGAAGCTTTCTTT. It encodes CSTRQGRTEAFF.

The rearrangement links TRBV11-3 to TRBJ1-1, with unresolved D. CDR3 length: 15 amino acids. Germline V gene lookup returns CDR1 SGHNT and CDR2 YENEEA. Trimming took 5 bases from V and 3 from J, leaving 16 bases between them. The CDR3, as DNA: TGTGCCAGCAGCGAAGATTTTAAACGGGACACTGAAGCTTTCTTT. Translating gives CASSEDFKRDTEAFF.

The CDR3 protein is CASKFSAAYGYTF. DNA of the CDR3: TGTGCCAGTAAATTTTCAGCGGCCTATGGCTACACCTTC. The rearrangement joins TRBV19 to TRBJ1-2, with D unclear. Trimming stripped 7 bases from V and 4 bases from J, with 13 bases between. This CDR3 contains 13 residues. CDR1 is LNHDA and CDR2 is SQIVND in the germline V gene (reference sequence).

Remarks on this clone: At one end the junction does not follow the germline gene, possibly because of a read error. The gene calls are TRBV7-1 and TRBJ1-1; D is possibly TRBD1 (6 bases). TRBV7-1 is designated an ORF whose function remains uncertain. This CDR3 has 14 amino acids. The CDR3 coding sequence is TGTACCAGCAGCTTAGGGCGAGGGGGCACTGAAGCTTTCTTT. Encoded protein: CTSSLGRGGTEAFF.

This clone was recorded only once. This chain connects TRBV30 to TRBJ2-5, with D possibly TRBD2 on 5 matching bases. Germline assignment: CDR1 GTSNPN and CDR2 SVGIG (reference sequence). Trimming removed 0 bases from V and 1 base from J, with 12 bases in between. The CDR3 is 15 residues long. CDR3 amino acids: CAWSVLGALQETQYF. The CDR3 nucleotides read TGTGCCTGGAGTGTACTAGGAGCACTCCAAGAGACCCAGTACTTC.

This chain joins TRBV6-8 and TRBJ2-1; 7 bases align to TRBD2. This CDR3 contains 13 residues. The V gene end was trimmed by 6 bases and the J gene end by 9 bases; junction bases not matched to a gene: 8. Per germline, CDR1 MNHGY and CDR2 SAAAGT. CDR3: CASRSWRESEQFF. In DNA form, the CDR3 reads TGTGCCAGCAGGTCATGGCGGGAGAGTGAGCAGTTCTTC.

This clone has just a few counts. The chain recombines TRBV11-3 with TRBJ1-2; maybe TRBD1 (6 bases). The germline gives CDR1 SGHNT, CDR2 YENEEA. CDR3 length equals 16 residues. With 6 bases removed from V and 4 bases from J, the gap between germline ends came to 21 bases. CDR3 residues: CASRAVTMTGFYGYTF. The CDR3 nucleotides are TGTGCCAGCAGGGCGGTTACAATGACAGGTTTCTATGGCTACACCTTC.

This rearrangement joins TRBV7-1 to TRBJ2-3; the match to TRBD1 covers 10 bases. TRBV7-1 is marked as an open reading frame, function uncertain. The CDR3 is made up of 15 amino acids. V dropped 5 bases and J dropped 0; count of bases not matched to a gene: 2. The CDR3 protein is CASSTGQGSTDTQYF. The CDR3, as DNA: TGTGCCAGCAGCACGGGACAGGGGAGCACAGATACGCAGTATTTT.

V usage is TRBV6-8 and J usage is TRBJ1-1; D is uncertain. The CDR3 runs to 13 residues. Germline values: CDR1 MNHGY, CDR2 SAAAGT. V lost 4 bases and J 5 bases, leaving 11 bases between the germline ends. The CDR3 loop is CASSLGLNTEAFF. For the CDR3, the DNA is TGTGCCAGCAGTTTAGGGCTCAATACTGAAGCTTTCTTT.